The 5 T cell receptor beta chains in this list originate from one sample, sequenced in a study of T cells in Graves' hyperthyroidism and ophthalmopathy. TCR beta CDR3 regions were amplified from RNA. With the HTBI primer set, the TCR CDR3 went through a first round of RT-PCR. TCRdb re-called the multiplex PCR reads with MiXCR, one entry per CDR3 protein. The table lists approximately 370,000 distinct CDR3 sequences, about 15% of them singletons. Specimen: blood. The receptors stem from a woman aged 30 to 39 with Graves' hyperthyroidism that later progressed to Graves' ophthalmopathy.

The CDR3 reads CASSTGQSRDGYTF. The CDR3 DNA sequence: TGTGCCAGCAGCACGGGACAGTCAAGGGATGGCTACACCTTC. This chain joins TRBV9 and TRBJ1-2; 7 bases line up with TRBD1. Per germline, CDR1 SGDLS and CDR2 YYNGEE. The CDR3 is made up of 14 amino acids. The trim removed 4 bases at V and 6 bases at J, leaving 9 bases unmatched.

This clonotype appeared many times. V gene TRBV20-1 combines with J gene TRBJ1-4; no firm D call. Trimming stripped 5 bases from V and 7 bases from J, with 35 bases between. The germline CDR1 and CDR2 sequences are DFQATT and SNEGSKA (reference sequence). The CDR3 is 20 residues long. CDR3 nucleotides: TGCAGTGCTGGAACCAGCGACCCAAGGATTCGTCCTCGAGTCGGTGAAAAACTGTTTTTT. Translating it yields CSAGTSDPRIRPRVGEKLFF.

V usage is TRBV2 and J usage is TRBJ2-5; D might be TRBD1 (6 bases). Germline CDR1 is SNHLY and CDR2 is FYNNEI. The V end lost 8 bases, the J end lost 2 bases, and 12 bases lay between the germline ends. The CDR3 has 13 amino acids. The CDR3 spells CASLGGEQETQYF. The CDR3 coding sequence is TGTGCCAGCCTAGGGGGAGAACAAGAGACCCAGTACTTC.

This clonotype was seen ten or more times. The V call is TRBV4-1, the J call TRBJ1-1, with 7 bases lining up with TRBD1. The trim removed 1 base at V and 7 bases at J, leaving 0 bases unmatched. Germline lookup yields CDR1 MGHRA and CDR2 YSYEKL. The length of the CDR3 is 12 residues. The CDR3 loop reads CASSQGDSEAFF. For the CDR3, the DNA is TGCGCCAGCAGCCAAGGGGACAGTGAAGCTTTCTTT.

The V call is TRBV20-1, the J call TRBJ2-1, with D perhaps TRBD1 or TRBD2 (5 bases each). The V gene's germline CDR1 is DFQATT and CDR2 SNEGSKA (reference sequence). The CDR3 has 16 amino acids. V lost 0 bases, J lost 6 bases, and 18 bases lay in between. The CDR3 reads CSARDLKGPSPNEQFF. The CDR3 bases are TGCAGTGCTAGAGATCTGAAGGGACCATCGCCCAATGAGCAGTTCTTC.